These T cell receptor beta chains were read from a single sample in a study of response to subunit inactivated influenza vaccine. MiXCR, run by TCRdb on the RT-PCR reads, gives a single entry per CDR3 protein. The sample includes approximately 730,000 distinct CDR3 sequences, around 14% of them seen just once. Source: PBMCs from blood, taken less than 15 days before vaccination. Every receptor here comes from a man aged 45 to 65 who received an inactivated influenza vaccine. CDR3s include the opening cysteine and the closing phenylalanine or tryptophan. Each record gives: clone size, D gene, J gene, V gene, CDR3 protein, CDR3 DNA. A D gene is named only where the DNA matches it firmly. The size entry is marked missing in some rows and otherwise reads once, few, many or a size class.

many	TRBD1	TRBJ2-3	TRBV4-1	CASSHGQGLTDTQYF	TGCGCCAGCAGCCACGGACAGGGACTCACAGATACGCAGTATTTT
NA	NA	TRBJ1-2	TRBV20-1	CSANPPGRSRGYTF	TGCAGTGCTAACCCACCGGGACGCTCTCGGGGCTACACCTTC
NA	TRBD2	TRBJ2-1	TRBV28	CASSSSGLAGDVEQFF	TGTGCCAGCAGTTCGTCGGGACTAGCGGGAGACGTTGAGCAGTTCTTC
few	NA	TRBJ1-1	TRBV7-2	CASSLDISNTEAFF	TGTGCCAGCAGCTTAGATATATCCAACACTGAAGCTTTCTTT
NA	NA	TRBJ2-7	TRBV20-1	CSARDLNTITYEQYF	TGCAGTGCTAGAGATCTCAACACTATAACCTACGAGCAGTACTTC
many	NA	TRBJ1-1	TRBV28	CASSSTGGSTEAFF	TGTGCCAGCAGTTCCACCGGGGGGAGCACTGAAGCTTTCTTT
many	TRBD1	TRBJ1-4	TRBV5-1	CASSPGDRDEKLFF	TGCGCCAGCAGCCCAGGGGACAGGGATGAAAAACTGTTTTTT
few	TRBD2	TRBJ2-7	TRBV6-2/TRBV6-3	CASSSLEREGYEQYF	TGTGCCAGCAGTTCGTTGGAACGGGAGGGTTACGAGCAGTACTTC
few	TRBD2	TRBJ2-3	TRBV6-5	CASSWSGRGFADTQYF	TGTGCCAGCAGTTGGAGCGGGAGGGGGTTCGCAGATACGCAGTATTTT
NA	NA	TRBJ2-2	TRBV7-2	CASSLVVGSTRVGELFF	TGTGCCAGCAGCTTAGTGGTGGGGTCGACTCGGGTCGGGGAGCTGTTTTTT
NA	TRBD2	TRBJ2-7	TRBV12-3/TRBV12-4	CASSETSFKQYF	TGTGCCAGCAGCGAGACTAGCTTCAAGCAGTACTTC
NA	NA	TRBJ2-5	TRBV20-1	CSARLSETQYF	TGCAGTGCCCGCTTGAGCGAGACCCAGTACTTC
few	TRBD1	TRBJ2-1	TRBV10-3	CAISERTGDNEQFF	TGTGCCATCAGTGAGCGGACAGGGGACAATGAGCAGTTCTTC
NA	NA	TRBJ2-7	TRBV3-1	CASSGEQYF	TGTGCCAGCAGTGGGGAGCAGTACTTC
few	TRBD1	TRBJ1-2	TRBV10-2	CASSRRPGQGNYGYTF	TGCGCCAGCAGTCGAAGACCGGGACAGGGGAACTATGGCTACACCTTC
few	NA	TRBJ2-1	TRBV5-6	CASSLGLSYNEQFF	TGTGCCAGCAGCTTGGGACTGAGCTACAATGAGCAGTTCTTC
NA	TRBD2	TRBJ2-3	TRBV7-2	CASSFMGGGRADTQYF	TGTGCCAGCAGCTTTATGGGCGGGGGGCGAGCAGATACGCAGTATTTT
many	NA	TRBJ1-5	TRBV20-1	CSASLSEQPQHF	TGCAGTGCTAGCCTCAGTGAGCAGCCCCAGCATTTT
few	TRBD1	TRBJ2-2	TRBV6-5	CASSYDRASPGELFF	TGTGCCAGCAGTTACGACAGGGCCTCGCCCGGGGAGCTGTTTTTT
few	TRBD2	TRBJ2-2	TRBV20-1	CSALGPSGGYTGELFF	TGCAGTGCTCTAGGGCCCAGCGGGGGTTACACCGGGGAGCTGTTTTTT
few	TRBD2	TRBJ2-1	TRBV5-1	CASSPRTSGHYNEQFF	TGCGCCAGCAGTCCACGGACTAGCGGGCACTACAATGAGCAGTTCTTC
few	NA	TRBJ1-2	TRBV6-5	CASSSRWGYTF	TGTGCCAGCAGTTCCCGGTGGGGCTACACCTTC